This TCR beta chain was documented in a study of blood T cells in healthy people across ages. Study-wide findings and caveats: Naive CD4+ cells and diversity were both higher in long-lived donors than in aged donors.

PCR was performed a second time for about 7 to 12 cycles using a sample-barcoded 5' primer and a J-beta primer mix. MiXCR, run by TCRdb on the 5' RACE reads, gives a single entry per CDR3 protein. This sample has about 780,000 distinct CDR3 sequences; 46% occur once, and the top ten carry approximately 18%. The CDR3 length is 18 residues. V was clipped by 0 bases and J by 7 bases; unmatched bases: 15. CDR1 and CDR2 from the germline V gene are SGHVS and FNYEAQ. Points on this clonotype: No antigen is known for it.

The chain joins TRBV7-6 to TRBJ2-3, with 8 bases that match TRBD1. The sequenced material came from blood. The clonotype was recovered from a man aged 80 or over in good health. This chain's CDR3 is CASSLAALVGQGLNTQYF. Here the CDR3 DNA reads TGTGCCAGCAGCTTAGCGGCTCTTGTCGGACAGGGTCTAAATACGCAGTATTTT.